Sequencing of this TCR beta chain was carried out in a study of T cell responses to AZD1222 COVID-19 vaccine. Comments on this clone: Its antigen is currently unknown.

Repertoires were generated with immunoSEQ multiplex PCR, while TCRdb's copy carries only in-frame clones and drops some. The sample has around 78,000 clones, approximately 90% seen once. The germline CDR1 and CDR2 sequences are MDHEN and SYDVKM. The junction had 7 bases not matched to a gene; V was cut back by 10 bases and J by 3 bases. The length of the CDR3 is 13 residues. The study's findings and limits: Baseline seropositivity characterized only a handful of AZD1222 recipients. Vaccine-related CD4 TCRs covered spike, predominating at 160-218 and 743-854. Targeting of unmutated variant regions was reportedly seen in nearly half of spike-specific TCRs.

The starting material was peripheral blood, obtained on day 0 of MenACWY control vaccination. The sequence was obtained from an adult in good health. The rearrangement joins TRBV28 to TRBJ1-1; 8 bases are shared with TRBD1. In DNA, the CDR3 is TGTGCCACCTCGACAGGGGCGGACACTGAAGCTTTCTTT. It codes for CATSTGADTEAFF.